This T cell receptor beta chain is from a study of T cells after yellow fever vaccination. Study background: SMART-Seq v4 Ultra Low Input handled preparation of low-cell-number fractions.

TCRdb re-analysed the 5' RACE reads in MiXCR, keeping a single row per CDR3 protein. The table lists some 390,000 distinct CDR3 sequences, around 6.4% of them singletons. The germline gives CDR1 SGHTA, CDR2 FQGNSA. V shed 3 bases and J shed 2 bases, with 13 bases lying between them. This CDR3 has 15 amino acids. The TCR originated in a man aged 25-45 years who received the YFV17D yellow fever vaccine. The specimen comprised PBMCs, sampled 5 days after the yellow fever booster vaccination. The rearrangement uses TRBV7-2 and TRBJ2-5; D could derive from TRBD1 or TRBD2 (5 bases each). Here the CDR3 DNA reads TGTGCCAGCAGCTTCACAGAATGGGGGCAAGAGACCCAGTACTTC. It specifies CASSFTEWGQETQYF.